This T cell receptor (beta chain) was observed in a study of T-cell reconstitution after alpha-beta-depleted transplantation in children. Preparing the TCRbeta library involved the use of unique molecular identifiers. TCRdb re-called the PCR reads with MiXCR, one entry per CDR3 protein. This table has approximately 130,000 distinct CDR3 sequences, about 9.6% appearing once. As for this clonotype: As yet, its antigen is unknown.

Findings and limits, study-wide: Surviving recipient T cells and thymic progenitors accounted for the high day-60 TCRbeta diversity observed in some patients. Alpha-beta T cells about two months after transplant reportedly derived from several hundred expanded graft clones. T-cell numbers and diversity one year post-transplant derived largely from freshly generated T cells.

The sequence was collected from a girl less than two years old who had a stem cell transplant for combined immunodeficiency, so the T cells may come from the graft donor. Sequencing used PBMCs, mostly from graft donor cells, obtained 180 days after TCRalphabeta/CD19-depleted stem cell transplant.

CDR3 nucleotide sequence: TGCGCCAGCAGTCAATCAAGTCGGACAGCAAATGAAAAACTGTTTTTT. This sequence encodes CASSQSSRTANEKLFF. The genes are TRBV23-1 and TRBJ1-4; the D gene is possibly TRBD1 (6 bases). TRBV23-1 is given ORF status, its function remaining uncertain. V was pared by 0 bases and J by 5 bases, with 13 bases between. The CDR3 is made up of 16 amino acids.